This TCR beta chain was captured by sequencing in a study of cytomegalovirus exposure and HLA in healthy donors. The PCR employed 60 Vbeta primers together with 13 Jbeta primers. Clones were sequenced by immunoSEQ multiplex PCR, and TCRdb holds only the in-frame ones, with some missing. The profile covers under 150,000 clones, with approximately 84% appearing a single time and about 1.5% taken by the ten largest. The germline gives CDR1 LNHNV, CDR2 YYDKDF (reference sequence). CDR3 length: 16 amino acids. With V trimmed by 1 base and J by 2 bases, 7 bases remained unmatched. The clonotype was recovered from a man aged 25 to 40 in good health and CMV-seropositive. This chain links TRBV15 with TRBJ2-5; 7 bases align to TRBD2. Sequencing used PBMCs. CDR3 nucleotide sequence: TGTGCCACCAGCAGAGCCCCGGGGGGTGGGCAAGAGACCCAGTACTTC. Translating it yields CATSRAPGGGQETQYF. Complete variable domain (other parts from reference TRBV15 and TRBJ2-5): DAMVIQNPRYQVTQFGKPVTLSCSQTLNHNVMYWYQQKSSQAPKLLFHYYDKDFNNEADTPDNFQSRRPNTSFCFLDIRSPGLGDTAMYLCATSRAPGGGQETQYFGPGTRLLVL.